This TCR beta chain was sequenced during a study of cytomegalovirus exposure and HLA in healthy donors. Use of 60 Vbeta and 13 Jbeta primers characterized the PCR. Sequencing was performed with immunoSEQ multiplex PCR; in TCRdb, only in-frame clones are kept and a portion is missing. The data show about 99,000 clones, with 60% to 70% seen just once and more than 3% held by the top ten. As concerns this clone: The antigen is unknown.

The V end was cut by 0 bases, the J end by 0 bases, with 8 bases between. In germline, CDR1 is LGHNA, CDR2 YSLEER. The length of the CDR3 is 15 residues. Study conclusions and caveats: A later analysis linked more than 15,000 TCR beta sequences to HLA alleles at 0.05 false discovery rate. According to a later analysis, most TCR beta chains associated with CMV appeared HLA-restricted. According to an earlier analysis, most TCR beta V segments yielded productive rearrangements about 87% or about 30% of the time.

The rearrangement links TRBV4-3 to TRBJ1-2, with D uncertain. This clonotype originated in a woman aged 45-65 years in good health and CMV-seronegative. Sample: PBMCs. The CDR3 here is CASSQEPGTNYGYTF. DNA for the CDR3: TGCGCCAGCAGCCAAGAGCCGGGAACTAACTATGGCTACACCTTC.